The clone carrying this T cell receptor beta chain occurred a few times. Time point noted: blood at routine non-recurrence follow-up after resection. The authors sequenced whole RNA from tumor, nontumor lung or frozen PBMC without sorting. Deletions cut 7 bases from V and 7 bases from J, with 22 bases between. CDR3 size: 16 residues. Per the germline V gene, CDR1 is KGHDR and CDR2 is SFDVKD. Each CDR3 protein gets one entry after TCRdb re-called the 5' RACE reads with MiXCR. In the table there are around 27,000 distinct CDR3 sequences, under 6.5% of which are singletons. This entry is derived from a study of spatial heterogeneity in lung cancer.

This rearrangement joins TRBV24-1 to TRBJ2-1; maybe TRBD2 (7 bases). The starting material was PBMCs, obtained at follow-up. This receptor was identified in a male donor with early-stage non-small cell lung cancer. CDR3 DNA: TGTGCCACCAGCGGTTCCGGGGGGCCGGACGGGAATGAGCAGTTCTTC. Translating it yields CATSGSGGPDGNEQFF.